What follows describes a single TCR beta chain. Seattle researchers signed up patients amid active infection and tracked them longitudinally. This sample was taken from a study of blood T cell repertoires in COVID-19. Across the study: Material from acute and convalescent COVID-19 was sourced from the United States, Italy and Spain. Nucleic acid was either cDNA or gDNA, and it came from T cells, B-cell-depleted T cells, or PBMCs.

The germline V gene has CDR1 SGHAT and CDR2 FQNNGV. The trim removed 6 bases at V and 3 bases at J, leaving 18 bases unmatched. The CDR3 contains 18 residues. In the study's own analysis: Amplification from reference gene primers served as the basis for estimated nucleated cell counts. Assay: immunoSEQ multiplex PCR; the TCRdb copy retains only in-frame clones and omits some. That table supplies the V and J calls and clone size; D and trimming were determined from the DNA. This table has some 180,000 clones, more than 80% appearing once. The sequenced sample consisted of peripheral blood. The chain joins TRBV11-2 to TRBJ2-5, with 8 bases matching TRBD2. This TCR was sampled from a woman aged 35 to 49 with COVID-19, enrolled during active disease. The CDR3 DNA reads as TGTGCCAGCAGGCTAGGGCGGGGGGCGCGGTGGGCCGAAGAGACCCAGTACTTC. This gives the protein CASRLGRGARWAEETQYF.